What follows describes a single TCR beta chain. Its antigen is undetermined. A library of TCRbeta sequences, prepared with unique molecular identifiers, was generated. TCRdb called the PCR reads again in MiXCR, with one record for every CDR3 protein. This table holds some 350,000 distinct CDR3 sequences, about 17% found once. The data stem from a study of T-cell reconstitution after alpha-beta-depleted transplantation in children. Whole-study findings and limits: Reportedly, only several hundred clones from non-depleted graft cells drove alpha-beta T-cell counts at about two months. From newly produced T cells came most of the T-cell counts and diversity one year after transplant. For some patients, TCRbeta diversity was high at day 60 because of recipient T cells and thymic progenitors that survived.

V lost 4 bases and J 5 bases, leaving 18 bases between the germline ends. Germline V lookup: CDR1 LGHNA, CDR2 YNFKEQ. This CDR3 has 15 amino acids. The material was PBMCs, mostly from graft donor cells, obtained 360 days after TCRalphabeta/CD19-depleted stem cell transplant. This chain uses TRBV4-2 with TRBJ2-7, with D possibly being TRBD1 (5 bases). This receptor was identified in a male patient between 2 and 15 years old who had a stem cell transplant for acute lymphoblastic leukemia, so the T cells may come from the graft donor. CDR3 bases: TGTGCCAGCAGCCCTGGGATAGACTTGGGGCACGAGCAGTACTTC. Its protein is CASSPGIDLGHEQYF.